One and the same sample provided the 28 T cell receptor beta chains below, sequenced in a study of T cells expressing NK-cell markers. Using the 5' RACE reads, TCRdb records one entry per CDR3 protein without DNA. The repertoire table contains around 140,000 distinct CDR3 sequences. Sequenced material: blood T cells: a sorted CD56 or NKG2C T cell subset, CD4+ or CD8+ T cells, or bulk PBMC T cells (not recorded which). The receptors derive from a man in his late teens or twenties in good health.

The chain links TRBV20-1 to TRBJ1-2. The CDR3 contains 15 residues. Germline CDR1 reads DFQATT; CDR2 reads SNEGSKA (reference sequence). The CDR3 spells CSARRPGEANYGYTF.

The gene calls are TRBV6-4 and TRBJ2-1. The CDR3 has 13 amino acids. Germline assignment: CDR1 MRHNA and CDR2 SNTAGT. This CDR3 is CASSVGLGSEQFF.

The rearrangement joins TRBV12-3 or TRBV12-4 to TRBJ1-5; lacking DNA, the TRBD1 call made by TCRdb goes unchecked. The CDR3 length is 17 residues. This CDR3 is CASSTYRQGKSNQPQHF.

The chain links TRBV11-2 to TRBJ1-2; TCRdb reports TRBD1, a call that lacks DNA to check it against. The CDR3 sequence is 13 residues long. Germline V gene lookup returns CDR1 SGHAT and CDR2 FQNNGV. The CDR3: CASSPTTGNGYTF.

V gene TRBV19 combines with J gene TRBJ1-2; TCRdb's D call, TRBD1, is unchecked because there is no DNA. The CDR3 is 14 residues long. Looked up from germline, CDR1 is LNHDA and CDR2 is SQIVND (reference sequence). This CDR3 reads CASSEPDRNYGYTF.

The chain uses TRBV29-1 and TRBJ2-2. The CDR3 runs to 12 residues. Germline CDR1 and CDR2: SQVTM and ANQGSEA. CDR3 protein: CSVSTGTGELFF.

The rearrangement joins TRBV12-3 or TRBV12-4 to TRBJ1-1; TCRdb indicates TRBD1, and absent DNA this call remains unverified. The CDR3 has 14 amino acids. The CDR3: CASILGGMNTEAFF.

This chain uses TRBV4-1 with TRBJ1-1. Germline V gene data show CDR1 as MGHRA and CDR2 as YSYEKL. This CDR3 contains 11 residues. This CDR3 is CASTGESEAFF.

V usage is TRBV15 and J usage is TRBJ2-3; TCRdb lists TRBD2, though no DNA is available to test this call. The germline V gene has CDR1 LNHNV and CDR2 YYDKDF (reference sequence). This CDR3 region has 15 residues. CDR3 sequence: CATRTSGTRTDTQYF.

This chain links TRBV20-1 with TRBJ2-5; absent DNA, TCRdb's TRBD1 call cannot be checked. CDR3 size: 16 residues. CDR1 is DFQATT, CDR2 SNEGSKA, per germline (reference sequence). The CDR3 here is CSARDPLRDGSGTQYF.

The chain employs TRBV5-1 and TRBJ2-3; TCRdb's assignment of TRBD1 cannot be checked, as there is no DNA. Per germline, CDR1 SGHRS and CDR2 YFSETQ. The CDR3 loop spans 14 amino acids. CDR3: CASSPRQETLLQYF.

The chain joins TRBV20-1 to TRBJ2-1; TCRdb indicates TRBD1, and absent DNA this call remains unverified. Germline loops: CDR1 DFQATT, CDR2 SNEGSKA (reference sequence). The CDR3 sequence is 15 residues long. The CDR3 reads CSARSAGTGGHEQFF.

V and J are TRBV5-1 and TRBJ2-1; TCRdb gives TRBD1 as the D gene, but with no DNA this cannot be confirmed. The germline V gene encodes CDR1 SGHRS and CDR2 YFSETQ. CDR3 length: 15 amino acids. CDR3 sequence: CASSLIQGNQDEQFF.

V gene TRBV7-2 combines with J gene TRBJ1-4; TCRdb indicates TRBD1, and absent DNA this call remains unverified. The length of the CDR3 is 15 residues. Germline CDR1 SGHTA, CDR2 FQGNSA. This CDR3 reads CASSLRRGTNEKLFF.

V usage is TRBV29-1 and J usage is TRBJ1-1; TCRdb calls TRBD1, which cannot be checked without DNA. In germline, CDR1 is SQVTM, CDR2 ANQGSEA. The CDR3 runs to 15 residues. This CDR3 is CSGGPGQGRDTEAFF.

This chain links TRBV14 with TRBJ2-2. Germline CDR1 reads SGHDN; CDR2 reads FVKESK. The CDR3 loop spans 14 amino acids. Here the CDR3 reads CASSQATSTGELFF.

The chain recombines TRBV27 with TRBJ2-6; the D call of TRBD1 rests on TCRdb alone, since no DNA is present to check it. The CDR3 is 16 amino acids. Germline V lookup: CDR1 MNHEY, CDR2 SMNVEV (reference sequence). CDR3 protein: CASTRLGPAGANVLTF.

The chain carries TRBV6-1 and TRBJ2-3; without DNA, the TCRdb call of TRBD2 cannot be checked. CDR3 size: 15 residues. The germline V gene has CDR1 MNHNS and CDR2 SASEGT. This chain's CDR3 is CASSIGGIGPDTQYF.

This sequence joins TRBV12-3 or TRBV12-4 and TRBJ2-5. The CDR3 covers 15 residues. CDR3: CASSFHAPMEGTQYF.

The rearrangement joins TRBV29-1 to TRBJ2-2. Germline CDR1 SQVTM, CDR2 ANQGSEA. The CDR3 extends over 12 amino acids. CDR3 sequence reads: CSGRVNTGELFF.

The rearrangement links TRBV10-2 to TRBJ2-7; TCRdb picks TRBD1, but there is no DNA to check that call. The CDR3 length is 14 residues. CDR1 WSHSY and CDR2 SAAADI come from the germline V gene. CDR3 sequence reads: CASLPGQGAYEQYF.

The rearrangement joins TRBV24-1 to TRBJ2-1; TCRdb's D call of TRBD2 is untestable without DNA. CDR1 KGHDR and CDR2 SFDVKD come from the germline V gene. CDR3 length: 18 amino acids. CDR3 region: CATSDLSGRGSGRDEQFF.

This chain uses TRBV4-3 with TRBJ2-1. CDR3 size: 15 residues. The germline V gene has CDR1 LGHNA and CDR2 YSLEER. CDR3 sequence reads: CASSQGSAAYNEQFF.

The CDR3 region is CASSPLSGGAGELFF. This rearrangement joins TRBV4-2 to TRBJ2-2; absent DNA, TCRdb's TRBD1 call cannot be checked. Germline assignment: CDR1 LGHNA and CDR2 YNFKEQ. This CDR3 has 15 amino acids.

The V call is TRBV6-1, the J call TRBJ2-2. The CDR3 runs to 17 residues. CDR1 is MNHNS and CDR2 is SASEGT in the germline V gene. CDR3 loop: CASSEDWKIVGTGELFF.

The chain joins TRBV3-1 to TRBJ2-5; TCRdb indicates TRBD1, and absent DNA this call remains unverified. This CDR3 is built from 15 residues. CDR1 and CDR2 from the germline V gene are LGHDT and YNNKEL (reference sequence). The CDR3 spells CASSPLTGGRETQYF.

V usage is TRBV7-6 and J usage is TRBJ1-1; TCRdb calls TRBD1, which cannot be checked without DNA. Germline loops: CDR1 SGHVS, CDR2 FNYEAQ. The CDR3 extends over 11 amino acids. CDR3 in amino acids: CASGAGTEAFF. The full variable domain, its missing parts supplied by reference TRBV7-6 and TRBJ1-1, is GAGVSQSPRYKVTKRGQDVALRCDPISGHVSLYWYRQALGQGPEFLTYFNYEAQQDKSGLPNDRFSAERPEGSISTLTIQRTEQRDSAMYRCASGAGTEAFFGQGTRLTVV.

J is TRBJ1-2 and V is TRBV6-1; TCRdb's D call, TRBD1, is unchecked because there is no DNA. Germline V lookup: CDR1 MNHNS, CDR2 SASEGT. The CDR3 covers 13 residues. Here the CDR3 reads CATAGTENYGYTF.